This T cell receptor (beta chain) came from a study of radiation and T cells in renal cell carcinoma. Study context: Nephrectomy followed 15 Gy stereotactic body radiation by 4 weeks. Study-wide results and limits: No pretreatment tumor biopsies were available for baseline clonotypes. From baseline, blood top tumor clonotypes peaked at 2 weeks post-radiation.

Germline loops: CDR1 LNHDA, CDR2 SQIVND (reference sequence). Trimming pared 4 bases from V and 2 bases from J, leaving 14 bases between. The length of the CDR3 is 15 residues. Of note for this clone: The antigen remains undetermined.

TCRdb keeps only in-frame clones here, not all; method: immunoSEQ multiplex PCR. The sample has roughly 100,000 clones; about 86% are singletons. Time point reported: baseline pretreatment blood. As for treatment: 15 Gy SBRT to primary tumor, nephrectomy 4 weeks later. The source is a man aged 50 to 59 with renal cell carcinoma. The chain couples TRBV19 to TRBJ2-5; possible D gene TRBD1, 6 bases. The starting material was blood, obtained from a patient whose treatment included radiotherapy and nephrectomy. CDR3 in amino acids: CASSTGLGTQETQYF. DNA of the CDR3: TGTGCCAGTAGTACCGGCCTCGGGACACAAGAGACCCAGTACTTC.